This entry describes one T cell receptor (beta chain). The ends lost 3 bases at V and 11 bases at J; junction bases unmatched: 9. The CDR3 totals 13 residues. This sample is drawn from a study of blood T cell repertoires in COVID-19. The overall study: COVID-19 samples collected from the United States, Italy and Spain covered acute and convalescent phases. Nucleic acid was either cDNA or gDNA, and it came from T cells, B-cell-depleted T cells, or PBMCs.

Original processing notes: Cell counts per sample came from amplifying reference gene primers. Libraries were prepared by immunoSEQ multiplex PCR; TCRdb keeps only in-frame clonotypes and omits some of them. The D gene and trimming were derived from the DNA, and the V and J assignments and clone size from that table. This table holds 150,000 to 160,000 clones, roughly nine tenths found once. This TCR was sampled from a woman aged 40 to 50 with acute or convalescent COVID-19. Sequenced: peripheral blood. The genes are TRBV12-3 or TRBV12-4 and TRBJ2-7; TRBD1 matches at 8 bases. CDR3 sequence: CASSFHGTGGEYF. DNA for the CDR3: TGTGCCAGCAGTTTCCACGGGACAGGTGGGGAGTACTTC.